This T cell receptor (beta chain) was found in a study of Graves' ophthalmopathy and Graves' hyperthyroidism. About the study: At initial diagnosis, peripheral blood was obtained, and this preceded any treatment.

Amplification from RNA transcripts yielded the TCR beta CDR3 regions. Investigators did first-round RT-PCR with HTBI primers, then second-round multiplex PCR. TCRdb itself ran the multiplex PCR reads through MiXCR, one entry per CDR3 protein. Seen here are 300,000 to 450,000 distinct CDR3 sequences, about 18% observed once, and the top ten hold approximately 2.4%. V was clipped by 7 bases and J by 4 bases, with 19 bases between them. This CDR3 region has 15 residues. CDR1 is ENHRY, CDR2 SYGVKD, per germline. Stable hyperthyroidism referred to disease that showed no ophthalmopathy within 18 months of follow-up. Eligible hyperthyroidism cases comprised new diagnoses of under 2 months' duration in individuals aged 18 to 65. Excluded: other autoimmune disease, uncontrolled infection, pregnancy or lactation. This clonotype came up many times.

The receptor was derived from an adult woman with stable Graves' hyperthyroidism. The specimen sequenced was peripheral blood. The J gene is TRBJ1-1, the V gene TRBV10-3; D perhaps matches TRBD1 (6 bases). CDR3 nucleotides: TGTGCCATCACTTTCGACGGGGGCTCGGGCACTGAAGCTTTCTTT. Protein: CAITFDGGSGTEAFF.